The 8 T cell receptor beta chains below were found in one sample sequenced in a study of shared clonotypes between healthy human individuals. Libraries were prepared by immunoSEQ multiplex PCR; TCRdb keeps only in-frame clonotypes and omits some of them. The sample shows under 750,000 clones, 72% of them seen only once. Sequenced input: memory CD4+ T cells sorted from blood. Specified subset: CD45RA-negative fraction. These receptors all come from a woman aged 30 to 39 in good health.

The chain combines TRBV5-8 with TRBJ2-7; 7 positions match TRBD1. The CDR3 length is 17 residues. Germline V gene sequence: CDR1 SGHTS, CDR2 YDEGEE. Trimming cost V 2 bases and J 4 bases; bases outside gene matches: 15. The CDR3 sequence is CASSFFFSGQSRYEQYF. The CDR3 DNA reads as TGTGCCAGCAGCTTTTTCTTTTCGGGACAGAGCCGATACGAGCAGTACTTC.

This chain uses TRBV18 with TRBJ1-2; tentatively, D is TRBD1 (5 bases). The ends were cut back, 1 base at V and 2 bases at J, with 11 bases in the middle. Germline V lookup: CDR1 KGHSH, CDR2 LQKENI. This CDR3 comprises 15 residues. CDR3 in amino acids: CASSPQGEANYGYTF. For the CDR3, the DNA is TGTGCCAGCTCACCACAAGGGGAGGCCAACTATGGCTACACCTTC.

The chain is built from TRBV11-1 and TRBJ2-3, with D possibly matching TRBD1 (5 bases). The germline CDR1 and CDR2 sequences are SGHAT and FQDESV (reference sequence). The V end lost 0 bases, the J end lost 0 bases, and 7 bases lay between the germline ends. The CDR3 sequence is 15 residues long. For the CDR3, the DNA is TGTGCCAGCAGCTTAGCGGGGCAAAGCACAGATACGCAGTATTTT. This gives the protein CASSLAGQSTDTQYF.

The chain uses TRBV7-3 and TRBJ1-5; TRBD1 agrees at 10 bases. V lost 4 bases to trimming and J lost 3 bases; unmatched junction nucleotides: 9. CDR1 is SGHTA and CDR2 is FQGTGA in the germline V gene. The CDR3 extends over 17 amino acids. The CDR3 DNA reads TGTGCCAGCAGCTCATCGACAGGGGGCAGAATCAATCAGCCCCAGCATTTT. Translating it yields CASSSSTGGRINQPQHF.

The chain uses TRBV28 and TRBJ2-7; tentatively, D is TRBD1 or TRBD2 (5 bases each). This CDR3 spans 12 amino acids. Between the trimmed V and J ends, which lost 4 bases and 7 bases, there was a span of 11 bases. The germline V gene has CDR1 MDHEN and CDR2 SYDVKM. The DNA for the CDR3 is TGTGCCAGCAGTTCGGGACGGAGGGAGCAGTACTTC. Its protein is CASSSGRREQYF.

The J gene is TRBJ1-4, the V gene TRBV14; tentatively, D is TRBD1 (5 bases). The length of the CDR3 is 15 residues. The V end lost 1 base, the J end lost 8 bases, and 14 bases lay between the germline ends. The germline gives CDR1 SGHDN, CDR2 FVKESK. CDR3 amino acids: CASSQGQGAHEKLFF. The CDR3, as DNA: TGTGCCAGCAGCCAAGGCCAAGGGGCCCACGAAAAACTGTTTTTT.

The chain recombines TRBV28 with TRBJ1-2; no clear D. Germline V gene sequence: CDR1 MDHEN, CDR2 SYDVKM. The CDR3 is 15 amino acids. V was clipped by 5 bases and J by 4 bases, with 17 bases between them. The CDR3, as DNA: TGTGCCAGCAGTCGTCGGCAGGTCTTCCCCTATGGCTACACCTTC. It translates to CASSRRQVFPYGYTF.

The chain combines TRBV10-3 with TRBJ2-2, with 7 bases aligning to TRBD2. Trimming removed 7 bases from V and 8 bases from J; junction bases left unmatched: 10. The CDR3 has 14 residues. Germline V CDR1 and CDR2: ENHRY, SYGVKD. The DNA of the CDR3 is TGTGCCATCAATCAGCGGGACGACCGGGGGGAGCTGTTTTTT. It translates to CAINQRDDRGELFF.